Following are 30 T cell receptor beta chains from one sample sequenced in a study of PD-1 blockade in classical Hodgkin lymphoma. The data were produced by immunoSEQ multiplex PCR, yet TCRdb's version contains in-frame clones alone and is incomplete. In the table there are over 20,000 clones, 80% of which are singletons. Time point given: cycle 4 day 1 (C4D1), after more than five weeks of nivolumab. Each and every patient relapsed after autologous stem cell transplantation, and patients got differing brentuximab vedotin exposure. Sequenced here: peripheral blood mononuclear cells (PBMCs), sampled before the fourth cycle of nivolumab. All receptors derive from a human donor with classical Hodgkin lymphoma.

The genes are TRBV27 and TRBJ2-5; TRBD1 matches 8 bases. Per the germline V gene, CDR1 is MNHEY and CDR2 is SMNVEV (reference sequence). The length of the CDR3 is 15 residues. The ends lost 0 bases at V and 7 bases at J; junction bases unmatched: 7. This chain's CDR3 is CASSLSGQGFMTQYF. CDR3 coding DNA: TGTGCCAGCAGTTTATCCGGACAGGGTTTTATGACCCAGTACTTC.

The CDR3 reads CASSLLTSGGRELFF. Here the CDR3 DNA reads TGTGCCAGCAGTTTGTTGACTAGCGGGGGCCGGGAGCTGTTTTTT. The chain employs TRBV28 and TRBJ2-2; 12 positions match TRBD2. The CDR3 is 15 residues long. The V gene end was trimmed by 3 bases and the J gene end by 9 bases; junction bases not matched to a gene: 5. Germline assignment: CDR1 MDHEN and CDR2 SYDVKM.

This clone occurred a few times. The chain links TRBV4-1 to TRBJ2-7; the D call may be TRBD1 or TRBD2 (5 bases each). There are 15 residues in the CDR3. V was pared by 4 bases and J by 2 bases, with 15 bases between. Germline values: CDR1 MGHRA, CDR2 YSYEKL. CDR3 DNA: TGCGCCAGCAGCCTCTCCGGGACCGCGCCCTACGAGCAGTACTTC. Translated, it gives CASSLSGTAPYEQYF.

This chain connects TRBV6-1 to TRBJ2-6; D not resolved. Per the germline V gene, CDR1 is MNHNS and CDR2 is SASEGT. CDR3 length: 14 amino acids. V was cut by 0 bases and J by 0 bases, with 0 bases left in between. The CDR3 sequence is CASSEASGANVLTF. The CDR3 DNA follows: TGTGCCAGCAGTGAAGCCTCTGGGGCCAACGTCCTGACTTTC.

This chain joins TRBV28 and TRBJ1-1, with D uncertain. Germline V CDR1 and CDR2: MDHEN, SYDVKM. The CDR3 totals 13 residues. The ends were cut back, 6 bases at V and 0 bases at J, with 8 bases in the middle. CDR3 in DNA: TGTGCCAGCAGGCTTGGCGTGAACACTGAAGCTTTCTTT. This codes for CASRLGVNTEAFF.

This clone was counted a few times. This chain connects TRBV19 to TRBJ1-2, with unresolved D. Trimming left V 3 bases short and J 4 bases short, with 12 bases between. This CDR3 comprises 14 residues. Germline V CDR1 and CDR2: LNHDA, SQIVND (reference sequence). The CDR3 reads CASSIRSQFYGYTF. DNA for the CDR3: TGTGCCAGTAGTATCCGTTCCCAGTTCTATGGCTACACCTTC.

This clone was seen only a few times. The CDR3 DNA is TGCGCCAGCAGCAGGGTCCGGGGGGAGACCCAGTACTTC. It is translated as CASSRVRGETQYF. The chain combines TRBV4-3 with TRBJ2-5, with D maybe TRBD2 (6 bases). V lost 5 bases and J lost 5, with 12 bases in between. The CDR3 runs to 13 residues. Germline values: CDR1 LGHNA, CDR2 YSLEER.

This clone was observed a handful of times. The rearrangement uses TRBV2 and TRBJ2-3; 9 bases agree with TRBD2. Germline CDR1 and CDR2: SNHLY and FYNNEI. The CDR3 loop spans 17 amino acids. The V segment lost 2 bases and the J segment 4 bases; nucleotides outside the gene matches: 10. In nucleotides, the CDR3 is TGTGCCAGCAGTGAAACGGGGCGGGAGGGCCCCTCAGATACGCAGTATTTT. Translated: CASSETGREGPSDTQYF. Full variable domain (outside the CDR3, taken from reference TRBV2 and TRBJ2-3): EPEVTQTPSHQVTQMGQEVILRCVPISNHLYFYWYRQILGQKVEFLVSFYNNEISEKSEIFDDQFSVERPDGSNFTLKIRSTKLEDSAMYFCASSETGREGPSDTQYFGPGTRLTVL.

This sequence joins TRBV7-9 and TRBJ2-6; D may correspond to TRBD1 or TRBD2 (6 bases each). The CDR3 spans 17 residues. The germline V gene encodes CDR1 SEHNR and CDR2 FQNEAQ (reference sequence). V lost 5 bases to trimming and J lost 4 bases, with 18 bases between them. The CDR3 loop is CASSEWLWGAGANVLTF. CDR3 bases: TGTGCCAGCAGCGAATGGCTTTGGGGGGCCGGGGCCAACGTCCTGACTTTC.

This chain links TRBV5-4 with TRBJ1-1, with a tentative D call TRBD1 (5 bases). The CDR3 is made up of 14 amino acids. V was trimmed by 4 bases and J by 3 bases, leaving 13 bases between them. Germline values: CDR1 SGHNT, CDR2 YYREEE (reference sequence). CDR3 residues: CASSVLGGDTEAFF. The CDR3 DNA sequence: TGTGCCAGCAGCGTCCTCGGGGGGGACACTGAAGCTTTCTTT. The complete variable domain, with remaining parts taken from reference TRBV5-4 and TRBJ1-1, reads ETGVTQSPTHLIKTRGQQVTLRCSSQSGHNTVSWYQQALGQGPQFIFQYYREEENGRGNFPPRFSGLQFPNYSSELNVNALELDDSALYLCASSVLGGDTEAFFGQGTRLTVV.

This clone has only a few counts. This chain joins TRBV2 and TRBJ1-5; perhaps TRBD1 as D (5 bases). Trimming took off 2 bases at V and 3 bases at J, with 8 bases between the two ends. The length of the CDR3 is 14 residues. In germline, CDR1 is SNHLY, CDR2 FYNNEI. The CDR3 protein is CASSEYRPNQPQHF. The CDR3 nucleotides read TGTGCCAGCAGTGAATACAGGCCCAATCAGCCCCAGCATTTT.

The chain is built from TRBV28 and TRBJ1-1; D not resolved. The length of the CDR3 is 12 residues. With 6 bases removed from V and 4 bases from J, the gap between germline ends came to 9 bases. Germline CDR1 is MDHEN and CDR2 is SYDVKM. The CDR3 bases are TGTGCCAGCAGCCCTCTTGGCACTGAAGCTTTCTTT. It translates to CASSPLGTEAFF.

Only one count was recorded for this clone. The CDR3 spells CASTPDSGGGTDTQYF. DNA for the CDR3: TGTGCCAGCACCCCCGATAGCGGGGGAGGCACAGATACGCAGTATTTT. The V and J genes are TRBV11-2 and TRBJ2-3, with 9 bases matching TRBD2. The CDR3 has 16 residues. J lost 1 base, V lost 7 bases, and 9 bases had no gene match. CDR1 SGHAT and CDR2 FQNNGV come from the germline V gene.

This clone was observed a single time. The CDR3 sequence is CASSLGTDFYEQYF. CDR3 bases: TGCGCCAGCAGCCTAGGGACAGACTTCTACGAGCAGTACTTC. The chain joins TRBV4-3 to TRBJ2-7; TRBD1 matches at 7 bases. V shed 4 bases, J shed 3 bases, and the junction held 6 bases outside the gene matches. Germline V gene sequence: CDR1 LGHNA, CDR2 YSLEER. This CDR3 region has 14 residues.

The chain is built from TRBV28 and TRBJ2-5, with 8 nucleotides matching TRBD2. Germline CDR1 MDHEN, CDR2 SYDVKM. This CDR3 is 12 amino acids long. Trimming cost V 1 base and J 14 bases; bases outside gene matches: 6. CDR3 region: CASSLSAREAYF. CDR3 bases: TGTGCCAGCAGTTTATCTGCGCGGGAGGCTTACTTC.

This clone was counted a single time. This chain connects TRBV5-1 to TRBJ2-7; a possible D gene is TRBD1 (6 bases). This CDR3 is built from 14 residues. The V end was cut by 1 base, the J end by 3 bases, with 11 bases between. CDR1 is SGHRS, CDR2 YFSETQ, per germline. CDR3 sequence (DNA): TGCGCCAGCAGCTTGTCAGGGGAAAACTACGAGCAGTACTTC. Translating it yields CASSLSGENYEQYF. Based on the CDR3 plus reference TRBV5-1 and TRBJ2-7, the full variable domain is KAGVTQTPRYLIKTRGQQVTLSCSPISGHRSVSWYQQTPGQGLQFLFEYFSETQRNKGNFPGRFSGRQFSNSRSEMNVSTLELGDSALYLCASSLSGENYEQYFGPGTRLTVT.

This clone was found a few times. DNA of the CDR3: TGTGCCAGCGCGAGGAGTCCCACAGATACGCAGTATTTT. Its translation is CASARSPTDTQYF. This chain joins TRBV9 and TRBJ2-3; D remains ambiguous. This CDR3 region has 13 residues. Per germline, CDR1 SGDLS and CDR2 YYNGEE. Trimming shortened V by 7 bases and J by 2 bases, and 11 bases separated the two germline ends. Variable domain in full (rest from reference TRBV9 and TRBJ2-3): DSGVTQTPKHLITATGQRVTLRCSPRSGDLSVYWYQQSLDQGLQFLIQYYNGEERAKGNILERFSAQQFPDLHSELNLSSLELGDSALYFCASARSPTDTQYFGPGTRLTVL.

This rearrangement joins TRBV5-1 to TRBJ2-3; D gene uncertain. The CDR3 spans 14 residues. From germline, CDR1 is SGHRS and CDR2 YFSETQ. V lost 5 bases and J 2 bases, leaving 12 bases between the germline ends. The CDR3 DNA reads TGCGCCAGCAGGCAAGACCCACACACAGATACGCAGTATTTT. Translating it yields CASRQDPHTDTQYF.

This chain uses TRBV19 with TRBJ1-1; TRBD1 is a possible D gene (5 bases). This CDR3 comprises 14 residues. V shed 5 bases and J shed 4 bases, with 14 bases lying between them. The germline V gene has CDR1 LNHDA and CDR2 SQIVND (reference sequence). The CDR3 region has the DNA TGTGCCAGTAGTCCCAGGGATTTGGGCACTGAAGCTTTCTTT. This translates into CASSPRDLGTEAFF.

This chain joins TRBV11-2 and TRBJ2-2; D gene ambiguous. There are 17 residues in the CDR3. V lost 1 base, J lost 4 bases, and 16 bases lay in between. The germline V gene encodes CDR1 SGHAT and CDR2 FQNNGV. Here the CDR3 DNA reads TGTGCCAGCAGCTTAGTTCCAGGAACCCTAAGCACCGGGGAGCTGTTTTTT. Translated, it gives CASSLVPGTLSTGELFF.

The CDR3 sequence is CASSKGQGGYTDTQYF. DNA for the CDR3: TGCGCCAGCAGCAAGGGACAGGGAGGGTATACAGATACGCAGTATTTT. This sequence joins TRBV5-1 and TRBJ2-3; 9 nucleotides align to TRBD1. CDR1 is SGHRS and CDR2 is YFSETQ in the germline V gene. The CDR3 length is 16 residues. J was trimmed by 3 bases and V by 4 bases; bases with no gene match: 9. Complete variable domain (other parts from reference TRBV5-1 and TRBJ2-3): KAGVTQTPRYLIKTRGQQVTLSCSPISGHRSVSWYQQTPGQGLQFLFEYFSETQRNKGNFPGRFSGRQFSNSRSEMNVSTLELGDSALYLCASSKGQGGYTDTQYFGPGTRLTVL.

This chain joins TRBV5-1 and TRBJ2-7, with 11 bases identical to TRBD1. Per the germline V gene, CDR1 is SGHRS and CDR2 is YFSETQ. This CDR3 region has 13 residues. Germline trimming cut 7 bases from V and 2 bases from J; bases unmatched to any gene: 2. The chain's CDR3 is CASGTGGAYEQYF. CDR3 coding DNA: TGCGCCAGCGGGACAGGGGGAGCCTACGAGCAGTACTTC.

CDR3 nucleotide sequence: TGTGCCAGCAGCATAAGGGGGGGAACTAATGAAAAACTGTTTTTT. This translates into CASSIRGGTNEKLFF. The chain has TRBV9 and TRBJ1-4; tentative D call: TRBD1 (6 bases). The CDR3 runs to 15 residues. V gave up 4 bases and J gave up 1 base, with 11 bases separating them. CDR1 SGDLS and CDR2 YYNGEE come from the germline V gene. Complete variable domain (other parts from reference TRBV9 and TRBJ1-4): DSGVTQTPKHLITATGQRVTLRCSPRSGDLSVYWYQQSLDQGLQFLIQYYNGEERAKGNILERFSAQQFPDLHSELNLSSLELGDSALYFCASSIRGGTNEKLFFGSGTQLSVL.

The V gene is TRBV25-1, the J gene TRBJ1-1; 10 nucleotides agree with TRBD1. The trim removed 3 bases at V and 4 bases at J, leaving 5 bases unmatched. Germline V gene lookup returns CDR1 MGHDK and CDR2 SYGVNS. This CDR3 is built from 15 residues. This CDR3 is CASSDSWDRGTEAFF. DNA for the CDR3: TGTGCCAGCAGTGATTCATGGGACAGGGGCACTGAAGCTTTCTTT.

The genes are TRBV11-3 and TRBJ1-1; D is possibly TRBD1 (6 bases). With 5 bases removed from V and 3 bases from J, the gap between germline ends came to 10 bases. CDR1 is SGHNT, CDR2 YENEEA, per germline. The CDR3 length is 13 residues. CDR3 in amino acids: CASSLQGHTEAFF. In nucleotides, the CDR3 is TGTGCCAGCAGCCTACAGGGACACACTGAAGCTTTCTTT.

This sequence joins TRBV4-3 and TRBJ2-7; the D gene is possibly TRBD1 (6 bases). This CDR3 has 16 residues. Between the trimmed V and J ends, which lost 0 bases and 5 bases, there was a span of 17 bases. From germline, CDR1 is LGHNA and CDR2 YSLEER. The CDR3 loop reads CASSQEIGQGSNEQYF. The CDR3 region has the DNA TGCGCCAGCAGCCAAGAAATCGGGCAGGGGTCGAACGAGCAGTACTTC.

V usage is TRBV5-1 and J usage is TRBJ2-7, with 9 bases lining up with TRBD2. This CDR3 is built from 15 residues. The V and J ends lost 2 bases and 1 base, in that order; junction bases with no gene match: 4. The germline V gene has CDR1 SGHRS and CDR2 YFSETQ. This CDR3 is CASSFSAGGSYEQYF. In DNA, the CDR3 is TGCGCCAGCAGCTTCTCGGCGGGGGGGTCCTACGAGCAGTACTTC.

CDR3 DNA sequence: TGTGCCAGCAGCTTAAGGCCAGGAGAAGAAGCTTTCTTT. Its protein is CASSLRPGEEAFF. The chain links TRBV7-3 to TRBJ1-1; no clear D. Looked up from germline, CDR1 is SGHTA and CDR2 is FQGTGA. The V and J ends lost 1 base and 8 bases respectively, with 11 bases between them. The CDR3 extends over 13 amino acids. The full variable domain, with the rest looked up from reference TRBV7-3 and TRBJ1-1, is GAGVSQTPSNKVTEKGKYVELRCDPISGHTALYWYRQSLGQGPEFLIYFQGTGAADDSGLPNDRFFAVRPEGSVSTLKIQRTERGDSAVYLCASSLRPGEEAFFGQGTRLTVV.

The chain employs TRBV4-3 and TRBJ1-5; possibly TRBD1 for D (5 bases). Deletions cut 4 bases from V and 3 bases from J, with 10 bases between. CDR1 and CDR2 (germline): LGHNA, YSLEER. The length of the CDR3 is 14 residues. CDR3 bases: TGCGCCAGCAGCCCAGACAGACACAATCAGCCCCAGCATTTT. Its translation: CASSPDRHNQPQHF.

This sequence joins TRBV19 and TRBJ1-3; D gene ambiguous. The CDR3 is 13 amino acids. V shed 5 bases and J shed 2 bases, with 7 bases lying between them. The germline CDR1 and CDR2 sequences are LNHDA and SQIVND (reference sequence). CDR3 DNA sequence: TGTGCCAGTAGTTGGGAGACTGGAAACACCATATATTTT. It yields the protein CASSWETGNTIYF. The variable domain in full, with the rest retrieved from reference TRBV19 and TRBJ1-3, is DGGITQSPKYLFRKEGQNVTLSCEQNLNHDAMYWYRQDPGQGLRLIYYSQIVNDFQKGDIAEGYSVSREKKESFPLTVTSAQKNPTAFYLCASSWETGNTIYFGEGSWLTVV.